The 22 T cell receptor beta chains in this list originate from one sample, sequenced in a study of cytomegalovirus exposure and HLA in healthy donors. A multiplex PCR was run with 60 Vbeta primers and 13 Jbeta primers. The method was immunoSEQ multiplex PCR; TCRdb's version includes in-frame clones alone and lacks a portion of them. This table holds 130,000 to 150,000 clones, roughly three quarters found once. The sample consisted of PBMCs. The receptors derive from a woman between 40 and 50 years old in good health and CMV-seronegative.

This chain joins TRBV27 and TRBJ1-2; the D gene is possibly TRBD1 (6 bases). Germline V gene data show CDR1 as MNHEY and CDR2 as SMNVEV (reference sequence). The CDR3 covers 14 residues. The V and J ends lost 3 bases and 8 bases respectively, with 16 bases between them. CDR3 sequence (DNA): TGTGCCAGCAGTTTTGTGCGGGGGCACGGCGGCTACACCTTC. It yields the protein CASSFVRGHGGYTF.

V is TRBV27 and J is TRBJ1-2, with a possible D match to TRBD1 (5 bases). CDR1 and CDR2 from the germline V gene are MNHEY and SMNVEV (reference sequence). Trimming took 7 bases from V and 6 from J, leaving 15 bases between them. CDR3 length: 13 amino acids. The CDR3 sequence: CASKRYPGDGYTF. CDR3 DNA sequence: TGTGCCAGCAAAAGATACCCGGGGGATGGCTACACCTTC.

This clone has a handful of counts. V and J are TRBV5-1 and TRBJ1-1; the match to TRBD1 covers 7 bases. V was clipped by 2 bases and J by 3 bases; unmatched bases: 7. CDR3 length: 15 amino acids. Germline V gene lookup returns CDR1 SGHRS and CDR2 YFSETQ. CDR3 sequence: CASSFRQGSDTEAFF. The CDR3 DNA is TGCGCCAGCAGCTTCAGACAGGGTTCCGACACTGAAGCTTTCTTT. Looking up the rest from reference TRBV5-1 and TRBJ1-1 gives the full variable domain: KAGVTQTPRYLIKTRGQQVTLSCSPISGHRSVSWYQQTPGQGLQFLFEYFSETQRNKGNFPGRFSGRQFSNSRSEMNVSTLELGDSALYLCASSFRQGSDTEAFFGQGTRLTVV.

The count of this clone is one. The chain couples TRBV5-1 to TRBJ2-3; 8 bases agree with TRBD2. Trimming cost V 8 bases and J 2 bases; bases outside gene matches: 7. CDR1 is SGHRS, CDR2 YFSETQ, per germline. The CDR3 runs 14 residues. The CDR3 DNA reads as TGCGCCAGTTCGCGGGGGGAAATCACAGATACGCAGTATTTT. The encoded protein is CASSRGEITDTQYF.

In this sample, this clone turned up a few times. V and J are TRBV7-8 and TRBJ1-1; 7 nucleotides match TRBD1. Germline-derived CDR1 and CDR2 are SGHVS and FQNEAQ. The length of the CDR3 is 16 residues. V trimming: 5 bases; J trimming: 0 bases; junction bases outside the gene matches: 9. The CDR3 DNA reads TGTGCCAGCAGCCAGGGTAACAGGGGCTTGAACACTGAAGCTTTCTTT. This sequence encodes CASSQGNRGLNTEAFF.

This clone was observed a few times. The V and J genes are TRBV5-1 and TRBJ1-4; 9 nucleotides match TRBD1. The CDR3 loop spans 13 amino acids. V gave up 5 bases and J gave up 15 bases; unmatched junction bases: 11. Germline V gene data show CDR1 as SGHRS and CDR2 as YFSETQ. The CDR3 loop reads CASSSLPGQGVFF. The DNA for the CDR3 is TGCGCCAGCAGTTCACTTCCGGGACAGGGAGTGTTTTTT.

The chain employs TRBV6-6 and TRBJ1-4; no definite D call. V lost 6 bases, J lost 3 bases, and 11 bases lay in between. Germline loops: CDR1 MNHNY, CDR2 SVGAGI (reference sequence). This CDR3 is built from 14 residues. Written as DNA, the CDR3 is TGTGCCAGCAGGCAAGAGTATTCTAATGAAAAACTGTTTTTT. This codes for CASRQEYSNEKLFF.

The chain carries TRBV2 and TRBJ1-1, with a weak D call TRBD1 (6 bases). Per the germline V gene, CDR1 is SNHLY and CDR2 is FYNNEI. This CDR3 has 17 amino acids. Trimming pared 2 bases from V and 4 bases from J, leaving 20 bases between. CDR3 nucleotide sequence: TGTGCCAGCAGTGAAAATGGGGGCGCAGGGGTGGGCACTGAAGCTTTCTTT. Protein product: CASSENGGAGVGTEAFF.

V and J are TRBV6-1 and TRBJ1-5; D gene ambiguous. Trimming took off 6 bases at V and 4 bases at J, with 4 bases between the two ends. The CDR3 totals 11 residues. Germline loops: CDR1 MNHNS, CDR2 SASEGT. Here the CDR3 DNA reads TGTGCCAGCAGGTCAAATCAGCCCCAGCATTTT. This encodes CASRSNQPQHF.

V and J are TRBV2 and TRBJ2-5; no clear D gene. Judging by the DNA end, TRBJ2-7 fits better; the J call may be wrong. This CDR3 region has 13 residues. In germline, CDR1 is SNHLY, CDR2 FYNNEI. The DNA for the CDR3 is TGTGCCAGCAAGCCTTCCTTGTTGCACGAGCAGTACTTC. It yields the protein CASKPSLLHEQYF.

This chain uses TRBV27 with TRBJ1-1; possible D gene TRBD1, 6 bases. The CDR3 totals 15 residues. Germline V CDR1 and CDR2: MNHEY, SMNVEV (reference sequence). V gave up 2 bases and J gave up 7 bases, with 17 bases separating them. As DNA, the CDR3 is TGTGCCAGCAGTTTACCGGACGGACAGTCCCTTGAAGCTTTCTTT. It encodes CASSLPDGQSLEAFF.

CDR3 DNA: TGTGCCAGCAGCTTGGGGGCTAGCGGGAGGGCCCAAGAGACCCAGTACTTC. Protein: CASSLGASGRAQETQYF. This chain uses TRBV5-6 with TRBJ2-5; 12 bases align to TRBD2. With V trimmed by 0 bases and J by 1 base, 4 bases remained unmatched. Germline CDR1 reads SGHDT; CDR2 reads YYEEEE. The CDR3 length is 17 residues.

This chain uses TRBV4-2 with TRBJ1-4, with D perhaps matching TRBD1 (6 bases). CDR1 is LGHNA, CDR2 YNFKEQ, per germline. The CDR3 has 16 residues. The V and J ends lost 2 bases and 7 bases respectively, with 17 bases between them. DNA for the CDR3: TGTGCCAGCAGCCAACCTTCAACAGGGAGTGGTGAAAAACTGTTTTTT. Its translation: CASSQPSTGSGEKLFF.

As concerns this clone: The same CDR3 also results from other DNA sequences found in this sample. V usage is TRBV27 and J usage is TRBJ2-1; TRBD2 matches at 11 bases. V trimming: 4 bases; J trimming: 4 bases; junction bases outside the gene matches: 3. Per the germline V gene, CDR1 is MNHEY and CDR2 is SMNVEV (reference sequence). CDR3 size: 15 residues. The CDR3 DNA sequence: TGTGCCAGCAGTTGGACTAGCGGGCCTTACAATGAGCAGTTCTTC. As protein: CASSWTSGPYNEQFF.

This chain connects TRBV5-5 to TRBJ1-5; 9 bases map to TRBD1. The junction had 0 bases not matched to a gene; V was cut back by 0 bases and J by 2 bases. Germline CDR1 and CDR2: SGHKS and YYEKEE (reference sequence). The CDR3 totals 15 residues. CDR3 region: CASSLGTGGNQPQHF. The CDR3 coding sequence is TGTGCCAGCAGCTTGGGGACAGGGGGCAATCAGCCCCAGCATTTT.

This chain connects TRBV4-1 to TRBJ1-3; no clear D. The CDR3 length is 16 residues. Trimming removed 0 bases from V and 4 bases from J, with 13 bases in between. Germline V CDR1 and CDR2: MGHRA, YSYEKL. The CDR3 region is CASSQDNGRSGNTIYF. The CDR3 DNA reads TGCGCCAGCAGCCAAGATAATGGCAGGTCAGGAAACACCATATATTTT.

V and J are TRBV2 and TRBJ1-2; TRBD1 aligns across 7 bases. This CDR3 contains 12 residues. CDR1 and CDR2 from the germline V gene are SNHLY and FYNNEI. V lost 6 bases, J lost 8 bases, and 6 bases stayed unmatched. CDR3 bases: TGTGCCAGCAGGGAAACAGGGGACGGCTACACCTTC. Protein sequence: CASRETGDGYTF.

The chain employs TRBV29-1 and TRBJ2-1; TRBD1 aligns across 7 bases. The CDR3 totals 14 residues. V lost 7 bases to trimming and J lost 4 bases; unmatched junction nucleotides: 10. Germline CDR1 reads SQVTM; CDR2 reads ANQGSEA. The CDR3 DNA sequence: TGCAGCGCTTCCCCCGACAGGGATTACAATGAGCAGTTCTTC. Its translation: CSASPDRDYNEQFF.

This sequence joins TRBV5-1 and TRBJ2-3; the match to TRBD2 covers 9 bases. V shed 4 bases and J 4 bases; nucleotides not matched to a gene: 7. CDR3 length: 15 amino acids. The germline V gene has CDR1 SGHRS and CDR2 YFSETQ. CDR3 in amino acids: CASSIGGGAADTQYF. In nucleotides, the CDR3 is TGCGCCAGCAGCATAGGCGGGGGGGCCGCAGATACGCAGTATTTT.

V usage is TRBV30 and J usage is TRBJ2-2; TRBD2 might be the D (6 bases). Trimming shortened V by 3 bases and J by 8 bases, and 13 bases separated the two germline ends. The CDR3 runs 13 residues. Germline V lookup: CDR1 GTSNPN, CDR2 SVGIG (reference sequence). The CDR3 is CAWRKTRKGELFF. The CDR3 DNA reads TGTGCCTGGAGGAAGACTAGGAAAGGGGAGCTGTTTTTT.

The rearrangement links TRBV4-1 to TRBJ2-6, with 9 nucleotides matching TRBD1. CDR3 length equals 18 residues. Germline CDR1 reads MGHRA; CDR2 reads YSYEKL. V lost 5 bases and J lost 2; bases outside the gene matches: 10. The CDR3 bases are TGCGCCAGCAGCTATCGGGACAGGGCCCTCCCTGGGGCCAACGTCCTGACTTTC. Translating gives CASSYRDRALPGANVLTF.

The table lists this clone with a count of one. CDR3 nucleotide sequence: TGTGCCAGCTCACCTTCGGCGGGGGCATACAATGAGCAGTTCTTC. Protein: CASSPSAGAYNEQFF. The chain has TRBV18 and TRBJ2-1; the D gene is possibly TRBD2 (7 bases). V shed 3 bases and J shed 4 bases, with 13 bases lying between them. Germline values: CDR1 KGHSH, CDR2 LQKENI. The CDR3 contains 15 residues.